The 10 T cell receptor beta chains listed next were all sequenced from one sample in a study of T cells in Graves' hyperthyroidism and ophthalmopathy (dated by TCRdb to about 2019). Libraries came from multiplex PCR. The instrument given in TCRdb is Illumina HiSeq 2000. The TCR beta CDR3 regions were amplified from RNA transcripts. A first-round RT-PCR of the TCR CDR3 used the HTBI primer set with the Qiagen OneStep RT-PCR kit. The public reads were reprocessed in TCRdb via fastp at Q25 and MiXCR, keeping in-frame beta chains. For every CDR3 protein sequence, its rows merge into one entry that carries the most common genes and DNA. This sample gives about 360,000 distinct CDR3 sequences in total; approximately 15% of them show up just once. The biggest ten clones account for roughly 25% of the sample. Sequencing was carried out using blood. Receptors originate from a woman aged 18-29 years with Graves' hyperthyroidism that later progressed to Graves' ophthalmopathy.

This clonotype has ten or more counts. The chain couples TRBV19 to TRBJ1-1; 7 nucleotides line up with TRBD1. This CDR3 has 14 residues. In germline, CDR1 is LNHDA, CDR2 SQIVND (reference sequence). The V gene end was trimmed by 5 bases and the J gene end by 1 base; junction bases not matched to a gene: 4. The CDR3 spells CASSDRDRNTEAFF. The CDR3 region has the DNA TGTGCCAGTAGTGACCGGGACAGGAACACTGAAGCTTTCTTT.

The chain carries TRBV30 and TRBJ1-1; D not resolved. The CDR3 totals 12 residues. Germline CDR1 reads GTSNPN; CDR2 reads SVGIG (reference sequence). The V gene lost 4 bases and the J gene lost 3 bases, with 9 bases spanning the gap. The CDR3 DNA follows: TGTGCCTGGAACGCAGGACACACTGAAGCTTTCTTT. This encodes CAWNAGHTEAFF.

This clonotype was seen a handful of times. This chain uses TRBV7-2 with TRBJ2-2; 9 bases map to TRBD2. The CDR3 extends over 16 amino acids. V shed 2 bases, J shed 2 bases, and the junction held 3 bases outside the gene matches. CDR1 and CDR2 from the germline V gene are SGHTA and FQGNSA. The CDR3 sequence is CASSLSSGGNTGELFF. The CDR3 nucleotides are TGTGCCAGCAGCTTAAGTAGCGGGGGAAACACCGGGGAGCTGTTTTTT.

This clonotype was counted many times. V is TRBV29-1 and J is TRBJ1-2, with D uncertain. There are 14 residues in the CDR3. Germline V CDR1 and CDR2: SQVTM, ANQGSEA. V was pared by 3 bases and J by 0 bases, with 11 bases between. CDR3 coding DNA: TGCAGCGTTGAGGAGGACGGCACTAACTATGGCTACACCTTC. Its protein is CSVEEDGTNYGYTF.

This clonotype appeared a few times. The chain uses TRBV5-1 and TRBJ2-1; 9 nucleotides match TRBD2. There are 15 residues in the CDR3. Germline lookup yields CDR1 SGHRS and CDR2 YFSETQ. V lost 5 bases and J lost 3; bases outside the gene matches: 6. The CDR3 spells CASRHSGSVYNEQFF. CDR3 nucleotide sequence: TGCGCCAGCAGGCATAGCGGGAGTGTCTACAATGAGCAGTTCTTC.

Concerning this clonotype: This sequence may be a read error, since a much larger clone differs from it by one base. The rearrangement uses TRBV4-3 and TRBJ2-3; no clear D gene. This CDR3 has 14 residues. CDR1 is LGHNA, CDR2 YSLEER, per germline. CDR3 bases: TGCGCCAGCAGCCAATCGATGAGTACAGATACGCGGTATTTT. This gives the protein CASSQSMSTDTRYF.

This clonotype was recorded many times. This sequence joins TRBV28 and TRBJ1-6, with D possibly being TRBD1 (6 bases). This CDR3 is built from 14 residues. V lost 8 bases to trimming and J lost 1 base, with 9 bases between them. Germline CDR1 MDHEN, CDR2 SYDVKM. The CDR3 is CASQGGSYNSPLHF. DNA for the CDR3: TGTGCCAGCCAAGGGGGGTCCTATAATTCACCCCTCCACTTT.

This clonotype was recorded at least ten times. The CDR3 nucleotides are TGTGCCAGCAGGGGGACTCGCTCTGGAAACACCATATATTTT. Its translation is CASRGTRSGNTIYF. The V and J genes are TRBV2 and TRBJ1-3; D might be TRBD1 (5 bases). This CDR3 spans 14 amino acids. Germline CDR1 SNHLY, CDR2 FYNNEI. Trimming pared 6 bases from V and 0 bases from J, leaving 9 bases between.

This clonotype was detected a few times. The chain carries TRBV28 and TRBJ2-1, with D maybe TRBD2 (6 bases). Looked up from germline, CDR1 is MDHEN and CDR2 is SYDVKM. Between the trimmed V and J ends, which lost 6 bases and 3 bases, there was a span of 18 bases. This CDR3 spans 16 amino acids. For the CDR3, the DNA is TGTGCCAGCAGCCCAATAGCGGAGCCGGGCTACAATGAGCAGTTCTTC. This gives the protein CASSPIAEPGYNEQFF.

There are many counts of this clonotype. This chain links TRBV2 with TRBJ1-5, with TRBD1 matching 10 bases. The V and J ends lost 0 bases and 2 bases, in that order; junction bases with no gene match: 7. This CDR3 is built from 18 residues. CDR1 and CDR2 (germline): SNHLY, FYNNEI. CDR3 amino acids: CASSEAPAGTGGNQPQHF. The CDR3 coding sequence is TGTGCCAGCAGTGAAGCGCCCGCCGGGACAGGGGGCAATCAGCCCCAGCATTTT.